These 31 T cell receptor beta chains share one sample of origin, sequenced in a study of T cells after yellow fever vaccination (dated by TCRdb to 2018 to 2020). The sample's treatment or condition label is to be understood as: live attenuated yellow fever vaccine strain. Receptor amplification or capture employed 5' RACE. The instrument given in TCRdb is Illumina HiSeq 2500. TCRdb reworked the public reads: Q25 trimming with fastp, MiXCR clone assembly, productive beta chains retained. Here each entry gathers all rows of one CDR3 protein and keeps the most common genes and DNA. Recorded for this sample are 620,000 or so distinct CDR3 sequences; around 12% of them occurred a single time. Of the sample, more than 12% is held by the ten largest clones. This material consisted of PBMCs, taken on the day of the yellow fever booster vaccination. These receptors all come from a man younger than 45 who received the YFV17D yellow fever vaccine.

This clonotype was seen a handful of times. The chain carries TRBV28 and TRBJ2-7; 10 nucleotides align to TRBD2. The CDR3 length is 13 residues. CDR1 and CDR2 (germline): MDHEN, SYDVKM. Trimming at V came to 10 bases and at J to 1 base, leaving 4 bases not matched to a gene. The CDR3 DNA sequence: TGTGCCACCTTTAGCGGGAGGTCCTACGAGCAGTACTTC. Protein: CATFSGRSYEQYF.

V usage is TRBV19 and J usage is TRBJ2-1; the D gene could be TRBD1 or TRBD2 (5 bases each). V lost 0 bases to trimming and J lost 9 bases, with 15 bases between them. There are 15 residues in the CDR3. Germline lookup yields CDR1 LNHDA and CDR2 SQIVND (reference sequence). CDR3 sequence (DNA): TGTGCCAGTAGTATAGATCTAAGCGCTGGGGGTGAGCAGTTCTTC. This codes for CASSIDLSAGGEQFF.

Regarding this clonotype: A read error may produce the germline difference seen at one junction end. The chain recombines TRBV5-6 with TRBJ2-1; 9 positions agree with TRBD2. CDR1 is SGHDT, CDR2 YYEEEE, per germline. CDR3 length: 13 residues. The CDR3 nucleotides are TGTGCCATCAGCTTGGGACTAGCCCGCGAGCAGTTCTTC. As protein: CAISLGLAREQFF.

To note about this clonotype: Mismatch with germline at one junction end may stem from a read error. This chain links TRBV20-1 with TRBJ2-2; D gene unclear. The CDR3 loop spans 17 amino acids. Germline CDR1 DFQATT, CDR2 SNEGSKA (reference sequence). CDR3 sequence: CSASTRVGVGRFGQLFF. The CDR3 nucleotides read TGCAGTGCTTCTACAAGAGTTGGAGTCGGACGATTCGGGCAGCTGTTTTTT.

A few counts support this clonotype. This chain connects TRBV3-1 to TRBJ2-5; 8 bases are shared with TRBD1. Per the germline V gene, CDR1 is LGHDT and CDR2 is YNNKEL (reference sequence). Unmatched junction bases numbered 3, after V lost 4 bases and J lost 2 bases. The CDR3 is made up of 14 amino acids. CDR3 sequence reads: CASSRGTGQETQYF. CDR3 coding DNA: TGTGCCAGCAGCCGAGGGACAGGACAAGAGACCCAGTACTTC.

This clonotype was found a few times. The chain joins TRBV20-1 to TRBJ2-7; D is unresolved. Deletions cut 0 bases from V and 2 bases from J, with 11 bases between. The length of the CDR3 is 14 residues. The V gene's germline CDR1 is DFQATT and CDR2 SNEGSKA (reference sequence). The CDR3 here is CSARDQGNTYEQYF. The CDR3 DNA is TGCAGTGCTAGAGATCAAGGCAACACCTACGAGCAGTACTTC.

The chain employs TRBV6-2 or TRBV6-3 and TRBJ2-4, with a weak D call TRBD1 (6 bases). Per germline, CDR1 MNHEY and CDR2 SVGEGT. The CDR3 extends over 15 amino acids. Trimming removed 5 bases from V and 0 bases from J, with 11 bases in between. CDR3: CASSRQVLAKNIQYF. CDR3 DNA: TGTGCCAGCAGTCGACAGGTCTTAGCCAAAAACATTCAGTACTTC.

The genes are TRBV20-1 and TRBJ2-1; 7 bases map to TRBD2. Germline CDR1 is DFQATT and CDR2 is SNEGSKA (reference sequence). Germline trimming cut 6 bases from V and 2 bases from J; bases unmatched to any gene: 10. The CDR3 is 15 amino acids. The CDR3 coding sequence is TGCAGTGCCAACCCAGCGGGGAGAGCCTACAATGAGCAGTTCTTC. Its translation is CSANPAGRAYNEQFF.

This clonotype was counted ten times or more. V and J are TRBV5-1 and TRBJ2-3; TRBD2 matches at 10 bases. From germline, CDR1 is SGHRS and CDR2 YFSETQ. This CDR3 spans 14 amino acids. The J segment lost 6 bases and the V segment lost 1 base, leaving 2 bases of the junction unmatched. In nucleotides, the CDR3 is TGCGCCAGCAGCTTGACTAGCGGGAAGGATACGCAGTATTTT. Amino acid sequence: CASSLTSGKDTQYF.

The rearrangement uses TRBV20-1 and TRBJ2-5, with D tentatively TRBD1 (6 bases). Germline CDR1 is DFQATT and CDR2 is SNEGSKA (reference sequence). V was trimmed by 8 bases and J by 5 bases, leaving 24 bases between them. The CDR3 length is 15 residues. As DNA, the CDR3 is TGCAGTCAAATGGGCCAGGCAAATACAGGGGAGACCCAGTACTTC. Its protein is CSQMGQANTGETQYF.

This clonotype was seen more than once but under ten times. The chain uses TRBV9 and TRBJ1-2; the D gene is possibly TRBD1 (6 bases). The CDR3 loop spans 13 amino acids. Germline assignment: CDR1 SGDLS and CDR2 YYNGEE. The germline V and J ends were trimmed by 1 base and 8 bases, with 12 bases remaining between them. CDR3 nucleotide sequence: TGTGCCAGCAGCGTATATGCTGGGGGCGGCTACACCTTC. Translated: CASSVYAGGGYTF.

The J gene is TRBJ2-1, the V gene TRBV24-1; D is uncertain. The CDR3 covers 16 residues. The ends were cut back, 3 bases at V and 4 bases at J, with 15 bases in the middle. The germline CDR1 and CDR2 sequences are KGHDR and SFDVKD. The CDR3 coding sequence is TGTGCCACCAGTGATGGGTCCGCCTCAGGTTACAATGAGCAGTTCTTC. Residues: CATSDGSASGYNEQFF.

The V and J genes are TRBV12-3 or TRBV12-4 and TRBJ1-5; weak D call: TRBD1 (5 bases). Deletions cut 3 bases from V and 9 bases from J, with 9 bases between. The CDR3 runs to 12 residues. The CDR3 protein is CASSFWGRPQHF. The DNA for the CDR3 is TGTGCCAGCAGTTTCTGGGGGAGGCCCCAGCATTTT.

The chain recombines TRBV6-1 with TRBJ1-4; no definite D call. The CDR3 sequence is 16 residues long. Trimming took 2 bases from V and 8 from J, leaving 18 bases between them. Per germline, CDR1 MNHNS and CDR2 SASEGT. As DNA, the CDR3 is TGTGCCAGCAGTGAACCCTTGGTAGCGTTCAGGGAAAAACTGTTTTTT. Protein product: CASSEPLVAFREKLFF.

This clonotype was seen a few times. The V gene is TRBV5-6, the J gene TRBJ2-5, with TRBD1 matching 7 bases. The germline V gene has CDR1 SGHDT and CDR2 YYEEEE. The V and J ends lost 0 bases and 5 bases, in that order; junction bases with no gene match: 7. The CDR3 runs to 15 residues. The chain's CDR3 is CASSLDRGVRETQYF. CDR3 bases: TGTGCCAGCAGCTTGGACAGGGGCGTGCGGGAGACCCAGTACTTC.

This clonotype has just a few counts. The V call is TRBV12-3 or TRBV12-4, the J call TRBJ2-2; D is ambiguous. This CDR3 contains 14 residues. Trimming stripped 6 bases from V and 3 bases from J, with 11 bases between. CDR3 nucleotides: TGTGCCAGCAGGACGGGTTTGGACACCGGGGAGCTGTTTTTT. Translation gives CASRTGLDTGELFF.

This chain uses TRBV15 with TRBJ2-1; perhaps TRBD2 as D (6 bases). There are 16 residues in the CDR3. In germline, CDR1 is LNHNV, CDR2 YYDKDF (reference sequence). V was shortened by 0 bases and J by 7 bases, with 16 bases between the two germline ends. CDR3 nucleotides: TGTGCCACCAGCAGAGATCTTGGCGGGGTTAAGAATGAGCAGTTCTTC. It specifies CATSRDLGGVKNEQFF.

This clonotype has only a few counts. V usage is TRBV29-1 and J usage is TRBJ2-5; D ambiguous. V lost 7 bases to trimming and J lost 1 base, with 13 bases between them. Germline assignment: CDR1 SQVTM and CDR2 ANQGSEA. The length of the CDR3 is 13 residues. The CDR3 here is CSAALNVQETQYF. CDR3 DNA: TGCAGCGCTGCCTTAAACGTCCAAGAGACCCAGTACTTC.

This clonotype was counted many times. The V call is TRBV7-2, the J call TRBJ2-7; TRBD2 might be the D (6 bases). This CDR3 is 11 amino acids long. V lost 5 bases, J lost 6 bases, and 8 bases lay in between. Germline CDR1 is SGHTA and CDR2 is FQGNSA. CDR3 bases: TGTGCCAGCAGCACGGGACTCGAGCAGTACTTC. Its translation: CASSTGLEQYF. The entire variable domain, with the rest obtained from reference TRBV7-2 and TRBJ2-7, is as follows: GAGVSQSPSNKVTEKGKDVELRCDPISGHTALYWYRQSLGQGLEFLIYFQGNSAPDKSGLPSDRFSAERTGGSVSTLTIQRTQQEDSAVYLCASSTGLEQYFGPGTRLTVT.

In this sample, this clonotype turned up a few times. V usage is TRBV6-2 or TRBV6-3 and J usage is TRBJ2-1; 16 bases map to TRBD2. The CDR3 totals 16 residues. V shed 7 bases and J 10 bases; nucleotides not matched to a gene: 10. Germline V lookup: CDR1 MNHEY, CDR2 SVGEGT. In DNA, the CDR3 is TGTGCCAGCACCTACGGGACTAGCGGGAGGGCGGTGGAGCAGTTCTTC. Its translation: CASTYGTSGRAVEQFF.

This clonotype was seen only a few times. The gene calls are TRBV4-3 and TRBJ2-3, with a possible D match to TRBD2 (6 bases). The length of the CDR3 is 18 residues. The germline V gene has CDR1 LGHNA and CDR2 YSLEER. The V end was cut by 1 base, the J end by 4 bases, with 21 bases between. The CDR3 sequence: CASSQASAVAGSSDTQYF. CDR3 sequence (DNA): TGCGCCAGCAGCCAAGCGAGCGCTGTGGCGGGATCCTCAGATACGCAGTATTTT.

The rearrangement joins TRBV12-3 or TRBV12-4 to TRBJ2-4; possible D gene TRBD1, 5 bases. The CDR3 is made up of 14 amino acids. Trimming left V 1 base short and J 9 bases short, with 13 bases between. CDR3: CASSLGQGWGIQYF. The CDR3 region has the DNA TGTGCCAGCAGTTTAGGGCAGGGTTGGGGCATTCAGTACTTC.

This clonotype has a handful of counts. V is TRBV6-5 and J is TRBJ2-7; 8 bases line up with TRBD2. V gave up 0 bases and J gave up 3 bases; unmatched junction bases: 4. Germline loops: CDR1 MNHEY, CDR2 SVGAGI. There are 15 residues in the CDR3. CDR3 loop: CASSYSTSGSYEQYF. The CDR3 region has the DNA TGTGCCAGCAGTTACTCGACGAGCGGGAGCTACGAGCAGTACTTC.

This clonotype was seen more than once but under ten times. The J gene is TRBJ2-2, the V gene TRBV5-1; 8 positions agree with TRBD2. The CDR3 runs 15 residues. Germline V CDR1 and CDR2: SGHRS, YFSETQ. V trimming: 0 bases; J trimming: 5 bases; junction bases outside the gene matches: 3. The CDR3, as DNA: TGCGCCAGCAGCTTGGTAACTAGCGGAACCGGGGAGCTGTTTTTT. Protein sequence: CASSLVTSGTGELFF.

This clonotype was picked up one time. A read error may be the cause here, since a much bigger clone is one base away. The J gene is TRBJ2-5, the V gene TRBV5-4, with D possibly TRBD2 on 6 matching bases. The CDR3 is 14 amino acids. Germline CDR1 SGHNT, CDR2 YYREEE (reference sequence). Trimming removed 2 bases from V and 2 bases from J, with 10 bases in between. CDR3: CASSLGTPQETQYF. CDR3 bases: TGTGCCAGCAGCTTAGGGACTCCACAAGAGACCCAGTACTTC.

The gene calls are TRBV2 and TRBJ1-5; D is uncertain. V lost 7 bases and J 3 bases, leaving 19 bases between the germline ends. Germline CDR1 is SNHLY and CDR2 is FYNNEI. CDR3 length: 16 amino acids. As DNA, the CDR3 is TGTGCCAGCACAGTGTCCGGACCGCTGATCAATCAGCCCCAGCATTTT. Amino acid sequence: CASTVSGPLINQPQHF.

This clonotype was seen a handful of times. The genes are TRBV20-1 and TRBJ2-7, with 7 bases matching TRBD2. This CDR3 spans 16 amino acids. In germline, CDR1 is DFQATT, CDR2 SNEGSKA (reference sequence). The ends lost 2 bases at V and 2 bases at J; junction bases unmatched: 12. The CDR3 nucleotides are TGCAGTGCTAGAAGGCGGGAGAGGACGTGGGCCTACGAGCAGTACTTC. This encodes CSARRRERTWAYEQYF.

The sample holds a few counts of this clonotype. This chain links TRBV12-3 or TRBV12-4 with TRBJ2-1; 7 bases are a match to TRBD2. With V trimmed by 4 bases and J by 7 bases, 16 bases remained unmatched. The CDR3 length is 17 residues. In DNA, the CDR3 is TGTGCCAGCAGTTCCCATGCGGCTAGCGGAGACGGGAATGAGCAGTTCTTC. Its translation: CASSSHAASGDGNEQFF.

The table lists this clonotype with many counts. V is TRBV2 and J is TRBJ1-1; 8 bases agree with TRBD1. Germline trimming cut 4 bases from V and 5 bases from J; bases unmatched to any gene: 6. The V gene's germline CDR1 is SNHLY and CDR2 FYNNEI. The CDR3 is 14 residues long. As DNA, the CDR3 is TGTGCCAGCAGTGGTACAGGGGGAAGGACTGAAGCTTTCTTT. Protein product: CASSGTGGRTEAFF.

The chain employs TRBV7-2 and TRBJ1-1; tentatively, D is TRBD1 (5 bases). This CDR3 has 14 amino acids. Germline CDR1 SGHTA, CDR2 FQGNSA. V shed 2 bases and J shed 4 bases, with 11 bases lying between them. As DNA, the CDR3 is TGTGCCAGCAGCTTATTCAGGGTCAGCACTGAAGCTTTCTTT. It is translated as CASSLFRVSTEAFF.

This clonotype was seen a few times. This chain links TRBV6-2 or TRBV6-3 with TRBJ2-2; D is uncertain. CDR1 is MNHEY and CDR2 is SVGEGT in the germline V gene. V gave up 6 bases and J gave up 0 bases, with 14 bases separating them. This CDR3 spans 16 amino acids. The CDR3, as DNA: TGTGCCAGCAGAAACACAGCAGCGACGAACACCGGGGAGCTGTTTTTT. Translated: CASRNTAATNTGELFF.